The sequence of this T cell receptor (beta chain) was determined in a study of T-cell reconstitution after alpha-beta-depleted transplantation in children. It was with unique molecular identifiers that the TCRbeta library was prepared. Each CDR3 protein is one row after TCRdb ran MiXCR on the PCR reads. Here the sample spans about 460,000 distinct CDR3 sequences, approximately 12% being singletons. Germline lookup yields CDR1 SGHTA and CDR2 FQGNSA. The CDR3 length is 13 residues. Trimming cost V 2 bases and J 7 bases, with 11 bases left between them. The sequence came from a human donor who donated a stem cell graft to a child with combined immunodeficiency. The sequencing here drew on PBMCs from the stem cell graft donor, taken from the stem cell graft. The chain uses TRBV7-2 and TRBJ1-2; D is ambiguous. CDR3 residues: CASSLKSHSGYTF. In DNA, the CDR3 is TGTGCCAGCAGCTTAAAGAGTCACAGTGGCTACACCTTC.